This T cell receptor beta chain emerged from a study of blood T cell repertoires in COVID-19. As for the study in general: Sites in the United States, Italy and Spain provided acute and convalescent COVID-19 samples. T cells, B-cell-depleted T cells, or PBMCs supplied cDNA or gDNA.

CDR1 LGHDT and CDR2 YNNKEL come from the germline V gene (reference sequence). V was pared by 1 base and J by 2 bases, with 4 bases of the junction left unmatched. The CDR3 extends over 16 amino acids. Methods used by the authors: For nucleated cells, counts were estimated from reference gene primer amplification. Clones were read by immunoSEQ multiplex PCR, and TCRdb kept only the in-frame ones, dropping some. The V and J calls and clone size come from that table; D and trimming were worked out from the DNA. Among 70,000 to 75,000 clones, less than 80% were seen once, and the ten largest hold approximately 26%.

The TCR sequence derives from a man aged 55-75 years with active or convalescent COVID-19. Sequencing was performed on peripheral blood. V usage is TRBV3-1 (or the pseudogene TRBV3-2) and J usage is TRBJ2-7, with 11 bases aligning to TRBD2. The CDR3 nucleotides read TGTGCCAGCAGCCAAGGCCTTAGCGGGGGGGCCTACGAGCAGTACTTC. Amino acids: CASSQGLSGGAYEQYF.